This TCR beta chain was recovered during a study of T cell repertoires in cytomegalovirus infection. Study-level information: Public TCR beta signatures marked donors with CMV infection and the matching HLA. Notes on the study in general: In two of eight donors, the top clonotype was HLA-C-restricted CMV-specific.

TCRdb fed the reads into MiXCR, producing one record per CDR3 protein. Seen here are roughly 500,000 distinct CDR3 sequences, about 39% observed once, and the top ten hold around 45%. Germline CDR1 reads SGHDT; CDR2 reads YYEEEE. This CDR3 has 15 residues. V shed 0 bases and J shed 2 bases, with 9 bases lying between them. In its sample, this clonotype was seen once. The antigen is not known. The starting material was cultured PBMCs, obtained from culture after CMV antigen stimulation. This receptor was identified in a human donor in good health (CMV status not recorded). Some clones in this sample may be carry-over from other donors' samples. The chain has TRBV5-6 and TRBJ2-1; D uncertain. The CDR3 region has the DNA TGTGCCAGCAGCTTGGGTTCCGCGGCCTACAATGAGCAGTTCTTC. It yields the protein CASSLGSAAYNEQFF.